This TCR beta chain stems from a study of cytomegalovirus exposure and HLA in healthy donors. The CDR3 has 15 amino acids. The V and J ends lost 7 bases and 5 bases, in that order; junction bases with no gene match: 13. Per the germline V gene, CDR1 is SNHLY and CDR2 is FYNNEI. The PCR made use of 60 Vbeta and 13 Jbeta primers. TCRdb's table, derived via immunoSEQ multiplex PCR, lists solely in-frame clones and lacks some. The data show about 140,000 clones, approximately 79% seen once. This chain connects TRBV2 to TRBJ1-1; the match to TRBD1 covers 7 bases. The receptor's source is a female donor in good health and CMV-seronegative. Sequencing was done on a sample of PBMCs. CDR3 in DNA: TGTGCCAGCACGATAGACGGACAGGCGGCAACTGAAGCTTTCTTT. Translating it yields CASTIDGQAATEAFF.